This TCR beta chain originates from a study of blood T cells in healthy people across ages. Study-wide results and limits: Strong correlation existed between TCR beta diversity and naive T cell percentage.

It was with a sample-barcoded 5' primer and a J-beta primer mix that a second PCR of roughly 6 to 11 cycles was run. One entry per CDR3 protein results from TCRdb running MiXCR on the 5' RACE reads. The profile covers about 780,000 distinct CDR3 sequences, with 35% to 50% appearing a single time and about a sixth taken by the ten largest. Healthy Russian Caucasian donors spanned ages 6 to 90 years. Every donor contributed 8 to 10 milliliters of peripheral blood by blood draw. A remark on this clonotype: Its antigen remains unknown.

The germline CDR1 and CDR2 sequences are SGDLS and YYNGEE. The CDR3 has 16 amino acids. The ends were cut back, 4 bases at V and 1 base at J, with 16 bases in the middle. This chain connects TRBV9 to TRBJ2-3; a weak D match, TRBD2 (6 bases). Sequencing input: blood. The receptor's source is an older man in good health. The CDR3 region has the DNA TGTGCCAGCAGCCCCCCCCCGCGGGGTGGCACAGATACGCAGTATTTT. Translation gives CASSPPPRGGTDTQYF.